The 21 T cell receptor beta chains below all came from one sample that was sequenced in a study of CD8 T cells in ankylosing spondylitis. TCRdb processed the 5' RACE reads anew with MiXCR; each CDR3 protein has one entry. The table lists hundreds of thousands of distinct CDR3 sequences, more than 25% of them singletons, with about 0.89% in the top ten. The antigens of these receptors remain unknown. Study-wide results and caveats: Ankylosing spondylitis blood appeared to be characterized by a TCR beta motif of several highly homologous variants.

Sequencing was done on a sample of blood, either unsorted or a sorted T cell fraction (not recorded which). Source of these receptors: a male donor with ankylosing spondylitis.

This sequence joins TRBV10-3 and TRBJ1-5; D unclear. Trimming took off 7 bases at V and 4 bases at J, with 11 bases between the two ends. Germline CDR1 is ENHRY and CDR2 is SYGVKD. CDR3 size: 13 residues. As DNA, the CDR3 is TGTGCCATCAAAGGGATAGAAAATCAGCCCCAGCATTTT. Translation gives CAIKGIENQPQHF.

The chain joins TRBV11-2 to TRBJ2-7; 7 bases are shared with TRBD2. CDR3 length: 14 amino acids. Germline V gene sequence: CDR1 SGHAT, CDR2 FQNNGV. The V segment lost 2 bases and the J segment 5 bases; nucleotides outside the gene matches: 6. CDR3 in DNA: TGTGCCAGCAGCTTACCTGAGCGGGACCACGAGCAGTACTTC. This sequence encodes CASSLPERDHEQYF. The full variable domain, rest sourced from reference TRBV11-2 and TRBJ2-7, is EAGVAQSPRYKIIEKRQSVAFWCNPISGHATLYWYQQILGQGPKLLIQFQNNGVVDDSQLPKDRFSAERLKGVDSTLKIQPAKLEDSAVYLCASSLPERDHEQYFGPGTRLTVT.

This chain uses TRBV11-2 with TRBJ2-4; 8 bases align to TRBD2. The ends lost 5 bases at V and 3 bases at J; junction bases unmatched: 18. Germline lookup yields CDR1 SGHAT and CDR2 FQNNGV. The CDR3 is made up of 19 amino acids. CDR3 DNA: TGTGCCAGCAGCAGAATCCACGGGAGGGCCGATGTAGACAAAAACATTCAGTACTTC. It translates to CASSRIHGRADVDKNIQYF. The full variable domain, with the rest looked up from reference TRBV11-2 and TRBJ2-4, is EAGVAQSPRYKIIEKRQSVAFWCNPISGHATLYWYQQILGQGPKLLIQFQNNGVVDDSQLPKDRFSAERLKGVDSTLKIQPAKLEDSAVYLCASSRIHGRADVDKNIQYFGAGTRLSVL.

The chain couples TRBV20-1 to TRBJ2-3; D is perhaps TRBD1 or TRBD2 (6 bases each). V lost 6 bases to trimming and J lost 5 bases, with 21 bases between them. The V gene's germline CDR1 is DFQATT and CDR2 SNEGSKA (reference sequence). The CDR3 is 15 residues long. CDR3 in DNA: TGCAGTGCCCCTCGGAGGGGGGCGCAGCTAGATACGCAGTATTTT. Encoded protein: CSAPRRGAQLDTQYF.

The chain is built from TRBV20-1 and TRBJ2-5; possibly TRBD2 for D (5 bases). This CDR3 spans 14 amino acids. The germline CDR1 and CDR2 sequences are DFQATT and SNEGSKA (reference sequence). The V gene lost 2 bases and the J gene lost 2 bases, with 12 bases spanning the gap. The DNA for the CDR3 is TGCAGTGCTAGAATATTAGCGCGACAAGAGACCCAGTACTTC. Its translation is CSARILARQETQYF.

The CDR3: CASSLGGGAGDTQYF. The CDR3 DNA reads as TGTGCCAGCAGCTTAGGAGGGGGGGCAGGGGATACGCAGTATTTT. The chain joins TRBV7-2 to TRBJ2-3; D is perhaps TRBD2 (7 bases). The ends were cut back, 1 base at V and 6 bases at J, with 14 bases in the middle. CDR3 length: 15 amino acids. The germline V gene has CDR1 SGHTA and CDR2 FQGNSA. The variable domain in full, with the rest retrieved from reference TRBV7-2 and TRBJ2-3, is GAGVSQSPSNKVTEKGKDVELRCDPISGHTALYWYRQSLGQGLEFLIYFQGNSAPDKSGLPSDRFSAERTGGSVSTLTIQRTQQEDSAVYLCASSLGGGAGDTQYFGPGTRLTVL.

The CDR3 protein is CASSLDLGVETQYF. In nucleotides, the CDR3 is TGTGCCAGCAGCTTAGATCTGGGGGTAGAGACCCAGTACTTC. The V call is TRBV11-2, the J call TRBJ2-5; D may match TRBD1 or TRBD2 (5 bases each). This CDR3 spans 14 amino acids. The V end lost 0 bases, the J end lost 4 bases, and 9 bases lay between the germline ends. The germline gives CDR1 SGHAT, CDR2 FQNNGV.

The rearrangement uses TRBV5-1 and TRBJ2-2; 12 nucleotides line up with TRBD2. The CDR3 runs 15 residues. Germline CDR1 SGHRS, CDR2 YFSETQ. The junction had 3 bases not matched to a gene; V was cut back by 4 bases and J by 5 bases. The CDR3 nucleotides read TGCGCCAGCAGCGAAGGGACTAGCGGGACCGGGGAGCTGTTTTTT. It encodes CASSEGTSGTGELFF.

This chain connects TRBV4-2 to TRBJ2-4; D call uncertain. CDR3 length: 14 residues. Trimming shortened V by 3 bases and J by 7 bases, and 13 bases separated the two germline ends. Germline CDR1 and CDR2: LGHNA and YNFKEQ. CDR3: CASSQGAYLNIQYF. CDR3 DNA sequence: TGTGCCAGCAGCCAGGGCGCATACCTGAACATTCAGTACTTC.

This CDR3 is CASSQVLAVAEAFF. CDR3 nucleotides: TGTGCCAGCAGCCAAGTACTCGCTGTCGCTGAAGCTTTCTTT. The chain recombines TRBV3-1 with TRBJ1-1; D gene ambiguous. The CDR3 is 14 residues long. V shed 1 base and J shed 6 bases, with 12 bases lying between them. Germline V gene sequence: CDR1 LGHDT, CDR2 YNNKEL (reference sequence).

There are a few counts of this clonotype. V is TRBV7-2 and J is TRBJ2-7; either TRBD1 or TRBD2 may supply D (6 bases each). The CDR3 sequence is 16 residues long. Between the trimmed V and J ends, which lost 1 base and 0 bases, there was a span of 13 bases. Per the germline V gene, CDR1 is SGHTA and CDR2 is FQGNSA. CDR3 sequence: CASSLVGGISSYEQYF. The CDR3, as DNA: TGTGCCAGCAGCTTAGTGGGGGGCATTAGCTCCTACGAGCAGTACTTC.

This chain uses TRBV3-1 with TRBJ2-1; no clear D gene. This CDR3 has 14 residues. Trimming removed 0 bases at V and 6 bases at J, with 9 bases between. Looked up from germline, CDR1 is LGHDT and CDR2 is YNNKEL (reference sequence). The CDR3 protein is CASSQDWSTNEQFF. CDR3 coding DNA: TGTGCCAGCAGCCAAGATTGGTCCACCAATGAGCAGTTCTTC.

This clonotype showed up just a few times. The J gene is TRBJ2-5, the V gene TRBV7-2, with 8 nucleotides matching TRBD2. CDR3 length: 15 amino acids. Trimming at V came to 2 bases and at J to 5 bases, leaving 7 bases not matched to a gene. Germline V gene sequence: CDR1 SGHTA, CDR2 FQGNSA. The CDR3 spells CASSLQGLGWETQYF. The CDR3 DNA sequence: TGTGCCAGCAGCTTACAGGGACTAGGGTGGGAGACCCAGTACTTC.

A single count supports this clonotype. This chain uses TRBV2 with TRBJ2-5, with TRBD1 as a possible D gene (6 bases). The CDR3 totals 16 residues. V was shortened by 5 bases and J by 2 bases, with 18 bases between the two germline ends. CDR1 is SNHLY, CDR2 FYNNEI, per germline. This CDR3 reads CASSSPQGHRQETQYF. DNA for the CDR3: TGTGCCAGCAGTTCTCCCCAGGGACACCGGCAAGAGACCCAGTACTTC.

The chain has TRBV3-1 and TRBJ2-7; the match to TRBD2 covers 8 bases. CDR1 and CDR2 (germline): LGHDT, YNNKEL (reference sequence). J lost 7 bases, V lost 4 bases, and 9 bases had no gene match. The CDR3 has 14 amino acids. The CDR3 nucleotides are TGTGCCAGCAGCCGCGTCAACAGCGGGGGAGAGCAGTACTTC. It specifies CASSRVNSGGEQYF.

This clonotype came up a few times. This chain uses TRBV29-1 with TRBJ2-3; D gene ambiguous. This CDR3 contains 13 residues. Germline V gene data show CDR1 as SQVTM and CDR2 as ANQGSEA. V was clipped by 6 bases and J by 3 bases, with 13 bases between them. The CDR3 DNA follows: TGCAGCGTGGGCCCTACTTGGACAGATACGCAGTATTTT. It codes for CSVGPTWTDTQYF.

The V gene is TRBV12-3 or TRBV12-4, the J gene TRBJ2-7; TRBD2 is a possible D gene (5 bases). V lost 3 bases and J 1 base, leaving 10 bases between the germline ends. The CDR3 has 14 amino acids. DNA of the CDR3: TGTGCCAGCAGTTTCTACGGGATTTCCTACGAGCAGTACTTC. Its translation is CASSFYGISYEQYF.

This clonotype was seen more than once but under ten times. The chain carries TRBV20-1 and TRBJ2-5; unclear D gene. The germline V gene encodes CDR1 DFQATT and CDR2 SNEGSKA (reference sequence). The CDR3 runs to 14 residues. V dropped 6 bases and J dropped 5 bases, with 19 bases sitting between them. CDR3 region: CSATPGRQTETQYF. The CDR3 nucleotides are TGCAGTGCCACTCCCGGAAGGCAAACGGAGACCCAGTACTTC.

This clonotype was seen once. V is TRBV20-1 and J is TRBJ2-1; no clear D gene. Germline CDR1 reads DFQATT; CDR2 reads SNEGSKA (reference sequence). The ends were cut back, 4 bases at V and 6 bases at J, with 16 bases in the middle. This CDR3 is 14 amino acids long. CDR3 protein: CSANRARSLNEQFF. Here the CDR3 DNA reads TGCAGTGCTAACCGGGCTCGATCACTCAATGAGCAGTTCTTC.

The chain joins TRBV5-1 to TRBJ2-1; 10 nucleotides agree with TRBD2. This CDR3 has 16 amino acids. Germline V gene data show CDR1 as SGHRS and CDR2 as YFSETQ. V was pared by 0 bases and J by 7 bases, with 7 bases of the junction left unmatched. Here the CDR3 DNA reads TGCGCCAGCAGCTTGGAAACCAGCGGGAGGGGAAATGAGCAGTTCTTC. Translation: CASSLETSGRGNEQFF.

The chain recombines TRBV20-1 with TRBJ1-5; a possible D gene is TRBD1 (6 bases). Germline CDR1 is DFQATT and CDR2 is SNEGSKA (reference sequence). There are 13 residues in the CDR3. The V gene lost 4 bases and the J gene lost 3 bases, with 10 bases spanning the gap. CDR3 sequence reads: CSAMGGNNQPQHF. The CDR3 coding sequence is TGCAGTGCTATGGGGGGCAACAATCAGCCCCAGCATTTT.